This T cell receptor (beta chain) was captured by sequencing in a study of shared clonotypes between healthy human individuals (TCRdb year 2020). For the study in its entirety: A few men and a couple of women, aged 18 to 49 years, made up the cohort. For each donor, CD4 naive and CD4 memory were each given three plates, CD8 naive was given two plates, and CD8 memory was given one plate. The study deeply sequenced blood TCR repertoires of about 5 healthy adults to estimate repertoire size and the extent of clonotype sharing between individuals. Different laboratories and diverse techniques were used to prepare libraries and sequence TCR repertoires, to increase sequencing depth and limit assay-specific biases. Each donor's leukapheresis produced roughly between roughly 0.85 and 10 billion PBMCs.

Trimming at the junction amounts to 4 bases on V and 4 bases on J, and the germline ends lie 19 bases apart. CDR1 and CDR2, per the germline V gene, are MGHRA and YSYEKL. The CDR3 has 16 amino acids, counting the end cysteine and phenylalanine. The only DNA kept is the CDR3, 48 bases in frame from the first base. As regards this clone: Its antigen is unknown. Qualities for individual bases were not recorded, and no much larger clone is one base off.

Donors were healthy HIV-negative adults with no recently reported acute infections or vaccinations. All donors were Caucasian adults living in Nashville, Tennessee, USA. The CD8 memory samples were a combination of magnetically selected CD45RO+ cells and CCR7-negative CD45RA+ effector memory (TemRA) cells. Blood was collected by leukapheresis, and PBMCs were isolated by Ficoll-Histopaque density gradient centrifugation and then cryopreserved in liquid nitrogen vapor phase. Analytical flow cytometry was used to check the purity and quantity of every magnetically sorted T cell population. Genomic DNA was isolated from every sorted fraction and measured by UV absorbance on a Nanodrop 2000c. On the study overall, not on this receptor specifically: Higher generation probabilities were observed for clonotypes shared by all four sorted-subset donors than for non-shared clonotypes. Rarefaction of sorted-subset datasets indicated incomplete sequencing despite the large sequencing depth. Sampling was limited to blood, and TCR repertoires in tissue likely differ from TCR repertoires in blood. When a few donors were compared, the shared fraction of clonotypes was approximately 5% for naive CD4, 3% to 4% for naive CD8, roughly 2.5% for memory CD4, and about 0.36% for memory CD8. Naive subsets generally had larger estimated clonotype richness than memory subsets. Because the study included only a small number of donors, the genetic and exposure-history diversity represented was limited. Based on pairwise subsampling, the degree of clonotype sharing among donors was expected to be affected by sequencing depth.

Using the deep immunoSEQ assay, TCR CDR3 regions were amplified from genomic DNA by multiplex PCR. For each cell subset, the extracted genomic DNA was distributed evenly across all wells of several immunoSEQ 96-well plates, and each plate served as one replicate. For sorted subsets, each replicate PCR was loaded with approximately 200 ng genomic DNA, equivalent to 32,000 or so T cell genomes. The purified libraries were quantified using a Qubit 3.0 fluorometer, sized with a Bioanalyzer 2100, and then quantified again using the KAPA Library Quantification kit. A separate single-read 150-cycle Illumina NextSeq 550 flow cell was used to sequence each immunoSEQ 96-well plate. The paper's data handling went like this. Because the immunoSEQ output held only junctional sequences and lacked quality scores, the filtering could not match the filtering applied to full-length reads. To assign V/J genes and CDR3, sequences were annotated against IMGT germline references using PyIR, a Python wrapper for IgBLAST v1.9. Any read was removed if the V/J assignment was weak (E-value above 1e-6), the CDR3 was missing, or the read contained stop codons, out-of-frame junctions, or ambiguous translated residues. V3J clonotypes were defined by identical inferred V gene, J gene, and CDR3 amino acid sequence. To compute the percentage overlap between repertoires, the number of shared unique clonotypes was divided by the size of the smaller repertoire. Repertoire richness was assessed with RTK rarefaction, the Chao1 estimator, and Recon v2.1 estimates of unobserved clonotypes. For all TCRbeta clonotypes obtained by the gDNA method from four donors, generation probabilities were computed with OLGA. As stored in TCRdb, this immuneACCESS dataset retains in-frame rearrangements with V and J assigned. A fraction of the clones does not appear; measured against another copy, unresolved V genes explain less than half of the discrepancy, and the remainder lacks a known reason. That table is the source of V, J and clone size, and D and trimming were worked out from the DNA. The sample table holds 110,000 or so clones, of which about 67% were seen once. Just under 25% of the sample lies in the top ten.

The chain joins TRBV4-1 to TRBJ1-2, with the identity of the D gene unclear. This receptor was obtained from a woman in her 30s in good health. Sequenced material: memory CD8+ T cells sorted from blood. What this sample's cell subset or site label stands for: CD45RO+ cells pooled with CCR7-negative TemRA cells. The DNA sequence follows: TGCGCCAGCAGCCTCGAAGAAGGCCTCGATGGCTATGGCTACACCTTC. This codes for CASSLEEGLDGYGYTF.